What follows is one T cell receptor beta chain and its context. This specimen belongs to a study of blood T cell repertoires in COVID-19. Study summary: Sites in the United States, Italy and Spain provided acute and convalescent COVID-19 samples. From T cells, B-cell-depleted T cells, or PBMCs came the material, which was cDNA or gDNA.

V lost 4 bases and J lost 1; bases outside the gene matches: 10. The CDR3 is made up of 18 amino acids. Germline CDR1 reads LNHDA; CDR2 reads SQIVND (reference sequence). Assay used: immunoSEQ multiplex PCR; TCRdb lists only in-frame clones, some missing. In the table there are around 100,000 clones, over 75% of which are singletons. The V call is TRBV19, the J call TRBJ2-6; TRBD1 aligns across 7 bases. Sequencing was performed on peripheral blood. This receptor was taken from a human donor in a cohort sampled during active COVID-19. This CDR3 is CASSTTWDRDSGANVLTF. The DNA of the CDR3 is TGTGCCAGTAGTACAACTTGGGACAGAGATTCTGGGGCCAACGTCCTGACTTTC.